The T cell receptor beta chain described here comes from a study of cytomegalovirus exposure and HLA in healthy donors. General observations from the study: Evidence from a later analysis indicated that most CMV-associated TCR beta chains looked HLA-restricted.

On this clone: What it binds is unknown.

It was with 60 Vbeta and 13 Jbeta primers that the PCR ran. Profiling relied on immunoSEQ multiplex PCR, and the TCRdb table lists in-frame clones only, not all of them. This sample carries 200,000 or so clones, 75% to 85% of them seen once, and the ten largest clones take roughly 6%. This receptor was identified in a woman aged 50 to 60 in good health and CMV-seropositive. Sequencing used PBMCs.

This chain's CDR3 is CASSLSTTETEAFF. The CDR3 DNA is TGCGCCAGCAGCTTAAGCACCACCGAGACTGAAGCTTTCTTT. The chain carries TRBV5-1 and TRBJ1-1; no definite D call. In germline, CDR1 is SGHRS, CDR2 YFSETQ. The CDR3 contains 14 residues. Trimming removed 2 bases from V and 5 bases from J, with 13 bases in between.